These 16 T cell receptor beta chains were all obtained from the same sample, sequenced in a study of CD8+ T cells in alopecia areata. Reverse transcribed after extraction, RNA yielded cDNA as the sequencing template. This table comes from immunoSEQ multiplex PCR, and its TCRdb copy is limited to in-frame clones, with some not included. The data hold a few hundred thousand clones, with approximately 60% observed a single time. Treatment: oral pan-JAK inhibitor, 5-10 mg twice daily. The source was CD4+ T cells sorted from blood, collected at week 52, from a patient treated with tofacitinib. These TCRs come from a human donor with alopecia areata.

The V call is TRBV7-9, the J call TRBJ2-1, with D unclear. CDR1 and CDR2 (germline): SEHNR, FQNEAQ (reference sequence). Trimming removed 4 bases from V and 7 bases from J, with 8 bases in between. The CDR3 spans 12 residues. This CDR3 reads CASSSLGNEQFF. The CDR3 coding sequence is TGTGCCAGCAGCTCCCTGGGTAATGAGCAGTTCTTC. Based on the CDR3 plus reference TRBV7-9 and TRBJ2-1, the full variable domain is DTGVSQNPRHKITKRGQNVTFRCDPISEHNRLYWYRQTLGQGPEFLTYFQNEAQLEKSRLLSDRFSAERPKGSFSTLEIQRTEQGDSAMYLCASSSLGNEQFFGPGTRLTVL.

A few counts support this clone. The genes are TRBV4-2 and TRBJ1-2; no clear D gene. CDR1 and CDR2 from the germline V gene are LGHNA and YNFKEQ. The CDR3 is 14 residues long. Trimming took off 1 base at V and 9 bases at J, with 15 bases between the two ends. As DNA, the CDR3 is TGTGCCAGCAGCCAAGTGGGCAGCCTGGAGAGCTACACCTTC. It translates to CASSQVGSLESYTF.

The V gene is TRBV30, the J gene TRBJ2-5, with unresolved D. The CDR3 runs 11 residues. V gave up 5 bases and J gave up 5 bases, with 9 bases separating them. Per the germline V gene, CDR1 is GTSNPN and CDR2 is SVGIG (reference sequence). The CDR3 nucleotides read TGTGCCTGGGGTCTACGGGAGACCCAGTACTTC. The encoded protein is CAWGLRETQYF.

The J gene is TRBJ2-2, the V gene TRBV7-3, with D tentatively TRBD1 (5 bases). V dropped 5 bases and J dropped 0 bases, with 13 bases sitting between them. CDR3 length equals 16 residues. In germline, CDR1 is SGHTA, CDR2 FQGTGA. This CDR3 reads CASSRQTPANTGELFF. As DNA, the CDR3 is TGTGCCAGCAGCCGACAGACACCCGCGAACACCGGGGAGCTGTTTTTT.

The chain uses TRBV7-6 and TRBJ1-4, with D uncertain. The CDR3 length is 15 residues. Trimming pared 5 bases from V and 0 bases from J, leaving 10 bases between. Germline V gene sequence: CDR1 SGHVS, CDR2 FNYEAQ. The CDR3 loop reads CASSQSRSTNEKLFF. The CDR3 coding sequence is TGTGCCAGCAGCCAGTCTCGTTCAACTAATGAAAAACTGTTTTTT.

The chain uses TRBV5-6 and TRBJ2-1; D remains unclear. Germline loops: CDR1 SGHDT, CDR2 YYEEEE. This CDR3 has 13 residues. The ends were cut back, 4 bases at V and 8 bases at J, with 13 bases in the middle. As DNA, the CDR3 is TGTGCCAGCAGCCGTGACTTGGGCGATGAGCAGTTCTTC. This codes for CASSRDLGDEQFF.

This clone was found a few times. This chain connects TRBV11-2 to TRBJ1-2, with D unclear. The CDR3 loop spans 15 amino acids. Trimming removed 0 bases from V and 2 bases from J, with 10 bases in between. Germline V gene lookup returns CDR1 SGHAT and CDR2 FQNNGV. CDR3 in amino acids: CASSLEGRSNYGYTF. In nucleotides, the CDR3 is TGTGCCAGCAGCTTAGAGGGCCGGTCGAACTATGGCTACACCTTC.

This rearrangement joins TRBV7-2 to TRBJ2-5, with D uncertain. Germline CDR1 is SGHTA and CDR2 is FQGNSA. Between the trimmed V and J ends, which lost 5 bases and 5 bases, there was a span of 6 bases. CDR3 length: 11 amino acids. The chain's CDR3 is CASSELETQYF. CDR3 in DNA: TGTGCCAGCAGCGAGCTGGAGACCCAGTACTTC.

For this clone: This specimen includes other DNA sequences encoding the same CDR3. CDR3 protein: CASSLVETQYF. The CDR3 bases are TGTGCCAGCAGCTTAGTGGAGACCCAGTACTTC. V is TRBV7-2 and J is TRBJ2-5; no clear D. Germline values: CDR1 SGHTA, CDR2 FQGNSA. V dropped 1 base and J dropped 5 bases, with 2 bases sitting between them. This CDR3 comprises 11 residues.

The gene calls are TRBV6-1 and TRBJ2-5; D unresolved. V was pared by 2 bases and J by 2 bases, with 12 bases between. The CDR3 runs to 15 residues. Per the germline V gene, CDR1 is MNHNS and CDR2 is SASEGT. CDR3 loop: CASSETQVRQETQYF. CDR3 DNA sequence: TGTGCCAGCAGTGAAACGCAGGTTAGACAAGAGACCCAGTACTTC.

This clone was picked up a small number of times. The chain links TRBV11-1 to TRBJ1-2; 9 nucleotides line up with TRBD1. CDR3 size: 15 residues. Germline V gives CDR1 SGHAT, CDR2 FQDESV (reference sequence). Trimming removed 5 bases from V and 6 bases from J; junction bases left unmatched: 10. CDR3 amino acids: CASSQEDRGADGYTF. Here the CDR3 DNA reads TGTGCCAGCAGCCAAGAGGACAGGGGTGCCGATGGCTACACCTTC.

With regard to this clone: At the DNA level, this CDR3 is encoded by other sequences in the same sample as well. This chain links TRBV20-1 with TRBJ2-5; D ambiguous. V gave up 2 bases and J gave up 5 bases, with 3 bases separating them. Germline V CDR1 and CDR2: DFQATT, SNEGSKA (reference sequence). The CDR3 is made up of 10 amino acids. The CDR3 sequence: CSARQETQYF. The CDR3 region has the DNA TGCAGTGCTAGACAGGAGACCCAGTACTTC.

V usage is TRBV4-3 and J usage is TRBJ1-1; maybe TRBD1 (5 bases). The CDR3 covers 13 residues. V lost 1 base, J lost 4 bases, and 7 bases lay in between. Germline CDR1 and CDR2: LGHNA and YSLEER. CDR3 sequence: CASSQVRGTEAFF. The CDR3 DNA reads TGCGCCAGCAGCCAAGTTAGGGGCACTGAAGCTTTCTTT.

The chain employs TRBV28 and TRBJ2-7; TRBD2 might be the D (6 bases). Trimming took off 10 bases at V and 1 base at J, with 17 bases between the two ends. This CDR3 is 14 amino acids long. Germline V CDR1 and CDR2: MDHEN, SYDVKM. CDR3 bases: TGTGCCATCGCGTACCCCGGGGGATCCTACGAGCAGTACTTC. This codes for CAIAYPGGSYEQYF.

The chain carries TRBV2 and TRBJ1-1; D may be TRBD1 (6 bases). Between the trimmed V and J ends, which lost 7 bases and 5 bases, there was a span of 14 bases. The germline gives CDR1 SNHLY, CDR2 FYNNEI. This CDR3 is built from 13 residues. CDR3 residues: CASIGGGATEAFF. CDR3 bases: TGTGCCAGCATAGGCGGGGGCGCGACTGAAGCTTTCTTT.

The V and J genes are TRBV7-6 and TRBJ1-6; D is ambiguous. The CDR3 extends over 13 amino acids. CDR1 and CDR2 (germline): SGHVS, FNYEAQ. Deletions cut 2 bases from V and 9 bases from J, with 8 bases between. The CDR3: CASSLTDGSPLHF. CDR3 nucleotides: TGTGCCAGCAGCTTAACAGACGGTTCACCCCTCCACTTT.